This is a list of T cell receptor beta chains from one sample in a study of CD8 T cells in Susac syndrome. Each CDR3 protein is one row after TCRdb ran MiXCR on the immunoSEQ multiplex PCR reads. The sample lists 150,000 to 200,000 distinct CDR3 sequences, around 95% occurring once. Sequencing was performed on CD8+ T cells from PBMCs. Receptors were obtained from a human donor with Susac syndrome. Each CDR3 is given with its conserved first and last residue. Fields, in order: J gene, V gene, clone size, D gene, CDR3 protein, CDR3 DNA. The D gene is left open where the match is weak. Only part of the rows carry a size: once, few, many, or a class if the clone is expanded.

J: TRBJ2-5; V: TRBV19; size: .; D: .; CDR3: CASQETQYF; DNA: TGTGCCAGCCAAGAGACCCAGTACTTC
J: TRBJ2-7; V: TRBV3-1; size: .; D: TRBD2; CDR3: CASSRGTSGHEQYF; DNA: TGTGCCAGCAGCCGAGGGACTAGCGGACACGAGCAGTACTTC
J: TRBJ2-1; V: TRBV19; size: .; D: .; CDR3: CASSIRTLAVGYNEQFF; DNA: TGTGCCAGTAGTATCCGTACGTTGGCCGTCGGCTACAATGAGCAGTTCTTC
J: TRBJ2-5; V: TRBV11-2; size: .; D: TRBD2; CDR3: CASSFDLAGKETQYF; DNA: TGTGCCAGCAGCTTCGATCTAGCGGGGAAAGAGACCCAGTACTTC
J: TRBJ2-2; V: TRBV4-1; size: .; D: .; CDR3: CASSQWRDTGELFF; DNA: TGCGCCAGCAGCCAATGGAGGGACACCGGGGAGCTGTTTTTT
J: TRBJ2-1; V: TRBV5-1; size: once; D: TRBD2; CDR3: CASSSAGGNYNEQFF; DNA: TGCGCCAGCAGCTCCGCGGGGGGGAACTACAATGAGCAGTTCTTC
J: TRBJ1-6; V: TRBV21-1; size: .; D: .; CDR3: CASSKGQGPNSPLHF; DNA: TGTGCCAGCAGCAAAGGACAGGGTCCGAATTCACCCCTCCACTTT
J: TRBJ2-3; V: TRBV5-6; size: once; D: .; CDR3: CASSSLTEGDTQYF; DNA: TGTGCCAGCAGCTCACTGACTGAGGGAGATACGCAGTATTTT
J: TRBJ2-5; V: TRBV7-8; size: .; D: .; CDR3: CASSPPGGETQYF; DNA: TGTGCCAGCAGTCCCCCCGGGGGAGAGACCCAGTACTTC
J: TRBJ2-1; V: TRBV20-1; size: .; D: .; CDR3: CSARDFEGGGYNEQFF; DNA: TGCAGTGCTAGAGATTTTGAGGGAGGGGGATACAATGAGCAGTTCTTC
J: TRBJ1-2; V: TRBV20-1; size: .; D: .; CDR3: CSARDTGTYGYTF; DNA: TGCAGTGCTAGAGATACGGGAACCTATGGCTACACCTTC
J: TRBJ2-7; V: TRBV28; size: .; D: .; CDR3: CASSLLLTSYEQYF; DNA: TGTGCCAGCAGTTTACTGCTAACCAGCTACGAGCAGTACTTC
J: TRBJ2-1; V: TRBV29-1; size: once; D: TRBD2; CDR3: CSGGGRLYNEQFF; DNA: TGCAGCGGGGGAGGGCGGTTGTACAATGAGCAGTTCTTC
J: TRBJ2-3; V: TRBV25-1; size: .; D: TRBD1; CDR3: CASSEGQVDTDTQYF; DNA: TGTGCCAGCAGTGAGGGACAGGTTGACACAGATACGCAGTATTTT
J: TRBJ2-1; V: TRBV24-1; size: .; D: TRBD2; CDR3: CATSDRLAGLNEQFF; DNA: TGTGCCACCAGTGATCGACTAGCGGGCCTCAATGAGCAGTTCTTC
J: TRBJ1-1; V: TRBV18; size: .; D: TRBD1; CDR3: CASSAQGAWTEAFF; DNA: TGTGCCAGCTCAGCACAGGGGGCTTGGACTGAAGCTTTCTTT
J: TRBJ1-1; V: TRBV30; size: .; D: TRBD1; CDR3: CAWTGTGTGPAFF; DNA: TGTGCCTGGACCGGGACAGGGACGGGTCCGGCTTTCTTT
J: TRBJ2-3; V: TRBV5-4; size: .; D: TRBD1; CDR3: CASSLEQGADTQYF; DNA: TGTGCCAGCAGCTTGGAACAGGGGGCAGATACGCAGTATTTT
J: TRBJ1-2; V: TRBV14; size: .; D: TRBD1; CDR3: CASSQDRQGAHYGYTF; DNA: TGTGCCAGCAGCCAAGATCGGCAGGGGGCTCACTATGGCTACACCTTC
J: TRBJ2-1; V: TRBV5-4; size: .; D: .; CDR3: CASSLGNFEQFF; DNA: TGTGCCAGCAGCTTGGGAAACTTTGAGCAGTTCTTC
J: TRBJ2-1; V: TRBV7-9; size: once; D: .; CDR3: CASSRDNNEQFF; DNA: TGTGCCAGCAGCCGTGATAACAATGAGCAGTTCTTC
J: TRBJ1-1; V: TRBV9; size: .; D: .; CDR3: CASSVAAGGTEAFF; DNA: TGTGCCAGCAGCGTAGCCGCAGGAGGTACTGAAGCTTTCTTT
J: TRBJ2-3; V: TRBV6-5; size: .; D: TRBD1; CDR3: CASSFTGVGTDTQYF; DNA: TGTGCCAGCAGTTTCACAGGGGTTGGCACAGATACGCAGTATTTT
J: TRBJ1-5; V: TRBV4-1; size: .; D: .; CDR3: CASSHDGDQPQHF; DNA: TGCGCCAGCAGCCACGACGGGGATCAGCCCCAGCATTTT